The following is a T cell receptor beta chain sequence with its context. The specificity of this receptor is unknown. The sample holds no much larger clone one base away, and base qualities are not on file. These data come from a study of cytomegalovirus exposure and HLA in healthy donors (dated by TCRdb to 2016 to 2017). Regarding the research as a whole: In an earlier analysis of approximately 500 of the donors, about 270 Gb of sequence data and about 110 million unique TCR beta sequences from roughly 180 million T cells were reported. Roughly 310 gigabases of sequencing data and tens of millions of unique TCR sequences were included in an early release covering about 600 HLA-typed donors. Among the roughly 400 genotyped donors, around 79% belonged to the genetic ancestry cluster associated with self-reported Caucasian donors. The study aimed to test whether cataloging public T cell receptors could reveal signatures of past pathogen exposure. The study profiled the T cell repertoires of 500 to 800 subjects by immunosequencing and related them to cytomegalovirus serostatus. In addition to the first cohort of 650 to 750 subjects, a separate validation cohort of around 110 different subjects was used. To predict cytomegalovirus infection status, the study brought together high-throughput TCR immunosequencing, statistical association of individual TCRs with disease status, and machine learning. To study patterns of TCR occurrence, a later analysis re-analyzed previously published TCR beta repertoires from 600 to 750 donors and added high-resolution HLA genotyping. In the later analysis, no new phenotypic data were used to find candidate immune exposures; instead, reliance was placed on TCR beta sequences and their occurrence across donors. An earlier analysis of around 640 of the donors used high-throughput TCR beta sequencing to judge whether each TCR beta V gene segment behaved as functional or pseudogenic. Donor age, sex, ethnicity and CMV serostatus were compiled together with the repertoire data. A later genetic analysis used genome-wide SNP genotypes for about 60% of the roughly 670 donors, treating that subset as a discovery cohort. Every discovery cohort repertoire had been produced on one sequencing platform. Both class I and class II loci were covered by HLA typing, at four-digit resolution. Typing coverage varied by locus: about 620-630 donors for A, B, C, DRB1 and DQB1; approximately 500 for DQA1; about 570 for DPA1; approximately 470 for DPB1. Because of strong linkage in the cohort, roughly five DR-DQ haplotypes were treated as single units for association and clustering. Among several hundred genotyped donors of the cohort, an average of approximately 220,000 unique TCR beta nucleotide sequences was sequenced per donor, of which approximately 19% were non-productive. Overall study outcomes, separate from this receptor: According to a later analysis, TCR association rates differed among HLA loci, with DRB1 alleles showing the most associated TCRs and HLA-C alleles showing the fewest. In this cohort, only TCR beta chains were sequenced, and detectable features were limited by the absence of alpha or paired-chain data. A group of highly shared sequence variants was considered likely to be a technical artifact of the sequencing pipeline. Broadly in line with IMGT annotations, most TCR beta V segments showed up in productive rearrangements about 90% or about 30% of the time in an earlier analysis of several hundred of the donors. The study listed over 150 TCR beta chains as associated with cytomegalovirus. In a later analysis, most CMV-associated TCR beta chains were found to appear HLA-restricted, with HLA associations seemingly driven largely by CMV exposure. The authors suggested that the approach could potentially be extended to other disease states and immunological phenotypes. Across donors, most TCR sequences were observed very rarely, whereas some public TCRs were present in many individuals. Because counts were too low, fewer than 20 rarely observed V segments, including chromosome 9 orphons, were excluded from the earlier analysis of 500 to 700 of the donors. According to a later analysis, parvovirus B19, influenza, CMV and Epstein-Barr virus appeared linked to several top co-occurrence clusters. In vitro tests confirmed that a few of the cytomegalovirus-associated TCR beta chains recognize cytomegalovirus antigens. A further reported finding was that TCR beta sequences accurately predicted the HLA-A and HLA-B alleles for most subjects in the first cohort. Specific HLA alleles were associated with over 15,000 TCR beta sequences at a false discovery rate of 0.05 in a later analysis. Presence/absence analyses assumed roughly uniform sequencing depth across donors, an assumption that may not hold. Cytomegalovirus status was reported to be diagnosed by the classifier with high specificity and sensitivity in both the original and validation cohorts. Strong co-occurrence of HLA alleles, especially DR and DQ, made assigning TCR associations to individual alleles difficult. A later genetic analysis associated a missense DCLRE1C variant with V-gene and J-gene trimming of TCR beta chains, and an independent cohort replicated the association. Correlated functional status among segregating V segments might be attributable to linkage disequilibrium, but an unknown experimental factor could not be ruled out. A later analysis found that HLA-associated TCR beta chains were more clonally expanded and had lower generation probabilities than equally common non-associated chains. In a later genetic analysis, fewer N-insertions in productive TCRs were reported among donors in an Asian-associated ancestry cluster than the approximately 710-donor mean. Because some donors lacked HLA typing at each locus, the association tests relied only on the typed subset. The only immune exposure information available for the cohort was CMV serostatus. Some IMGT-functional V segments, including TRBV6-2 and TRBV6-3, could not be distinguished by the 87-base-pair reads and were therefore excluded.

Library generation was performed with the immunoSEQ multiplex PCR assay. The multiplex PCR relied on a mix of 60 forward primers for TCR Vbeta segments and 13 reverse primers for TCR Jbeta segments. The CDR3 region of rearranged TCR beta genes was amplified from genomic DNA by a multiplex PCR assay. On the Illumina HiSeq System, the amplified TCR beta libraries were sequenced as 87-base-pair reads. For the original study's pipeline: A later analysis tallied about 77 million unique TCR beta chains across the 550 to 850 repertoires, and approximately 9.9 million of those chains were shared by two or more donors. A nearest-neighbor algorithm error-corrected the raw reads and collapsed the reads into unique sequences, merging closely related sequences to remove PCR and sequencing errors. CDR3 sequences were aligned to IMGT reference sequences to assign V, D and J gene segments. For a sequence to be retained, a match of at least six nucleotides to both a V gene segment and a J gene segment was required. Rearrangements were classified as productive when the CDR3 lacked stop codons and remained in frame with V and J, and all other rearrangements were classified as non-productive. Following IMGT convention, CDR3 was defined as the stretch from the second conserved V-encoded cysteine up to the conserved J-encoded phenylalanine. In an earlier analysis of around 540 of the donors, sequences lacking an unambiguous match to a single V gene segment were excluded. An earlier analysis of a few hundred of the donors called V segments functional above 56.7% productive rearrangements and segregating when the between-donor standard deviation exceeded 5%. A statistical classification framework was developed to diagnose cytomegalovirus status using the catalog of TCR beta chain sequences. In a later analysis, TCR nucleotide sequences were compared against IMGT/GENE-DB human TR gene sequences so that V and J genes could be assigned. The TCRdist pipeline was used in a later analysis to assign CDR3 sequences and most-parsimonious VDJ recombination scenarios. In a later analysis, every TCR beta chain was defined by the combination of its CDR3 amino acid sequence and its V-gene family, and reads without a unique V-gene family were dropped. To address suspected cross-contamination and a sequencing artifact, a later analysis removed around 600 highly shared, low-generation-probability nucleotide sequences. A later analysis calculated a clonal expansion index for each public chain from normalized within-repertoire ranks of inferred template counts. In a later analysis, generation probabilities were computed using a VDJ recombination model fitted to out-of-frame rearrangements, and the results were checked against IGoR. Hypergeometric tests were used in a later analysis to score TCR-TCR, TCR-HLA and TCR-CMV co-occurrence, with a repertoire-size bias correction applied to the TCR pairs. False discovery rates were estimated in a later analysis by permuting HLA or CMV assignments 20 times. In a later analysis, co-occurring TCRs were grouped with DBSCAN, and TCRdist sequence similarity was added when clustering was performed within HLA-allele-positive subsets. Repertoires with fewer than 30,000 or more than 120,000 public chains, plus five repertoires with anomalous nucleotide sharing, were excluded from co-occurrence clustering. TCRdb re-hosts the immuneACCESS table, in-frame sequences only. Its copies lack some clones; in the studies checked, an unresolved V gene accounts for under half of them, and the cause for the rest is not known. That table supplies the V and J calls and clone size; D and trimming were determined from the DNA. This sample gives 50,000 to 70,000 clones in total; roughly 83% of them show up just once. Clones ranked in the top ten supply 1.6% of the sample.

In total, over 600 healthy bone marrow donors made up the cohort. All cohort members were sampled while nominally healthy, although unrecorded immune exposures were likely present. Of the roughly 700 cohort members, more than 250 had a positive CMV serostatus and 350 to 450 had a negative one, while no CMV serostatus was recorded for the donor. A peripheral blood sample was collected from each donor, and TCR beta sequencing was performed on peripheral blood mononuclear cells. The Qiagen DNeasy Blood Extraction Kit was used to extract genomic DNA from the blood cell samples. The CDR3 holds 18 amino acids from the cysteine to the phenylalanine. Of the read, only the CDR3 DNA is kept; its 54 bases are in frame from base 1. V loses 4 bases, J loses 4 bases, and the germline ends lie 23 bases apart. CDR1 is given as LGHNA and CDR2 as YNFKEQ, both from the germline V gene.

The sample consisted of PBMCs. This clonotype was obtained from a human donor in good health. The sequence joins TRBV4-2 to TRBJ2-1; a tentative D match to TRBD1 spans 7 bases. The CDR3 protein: CASSPQGGVIGSYNEQFF. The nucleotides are TGTGCCAGCAGCCCCCAGGGGGGAGTAATCGGGTCATACAATGAGCAGTTCTTC.